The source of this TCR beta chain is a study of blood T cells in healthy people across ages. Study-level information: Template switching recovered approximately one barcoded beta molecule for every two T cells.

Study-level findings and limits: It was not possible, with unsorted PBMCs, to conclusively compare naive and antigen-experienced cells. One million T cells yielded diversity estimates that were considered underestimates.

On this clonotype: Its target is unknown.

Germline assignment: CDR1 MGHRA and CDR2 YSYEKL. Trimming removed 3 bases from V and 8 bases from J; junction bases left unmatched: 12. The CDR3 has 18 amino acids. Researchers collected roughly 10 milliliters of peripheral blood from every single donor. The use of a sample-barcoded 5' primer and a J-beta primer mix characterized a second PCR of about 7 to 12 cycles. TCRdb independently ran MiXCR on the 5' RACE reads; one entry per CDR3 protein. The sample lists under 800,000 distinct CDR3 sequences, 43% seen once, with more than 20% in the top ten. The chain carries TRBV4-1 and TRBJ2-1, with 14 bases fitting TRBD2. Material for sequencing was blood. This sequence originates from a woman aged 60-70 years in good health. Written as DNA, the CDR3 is TGCGCCAGCAGCCAGACCGACCTTGGACTAGCGGGGGGCTATGAGCAGTTCTTC. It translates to CASSQTDLGLAGGYEQFF.